Listed below are T cell receptor beta chains from one sample, sequenced in a study of cytomegalovirus exposure and HLA in healthy donors. Repertoires were generated with immunoSEQ multiplex PCR, while TCRdb's copy carries only in-frame clones and drops some. The sample records under 300,000 clones, about 83% being singletons. What was sequenced was PBMCs. The receptors shown here come from a woman aged 35 to 49 in good health and CMV-seropositive. CDR3s include the opening cysteine and the closing phenylalanine or tryptophan. A D gene is named only where the DNA matches it firmly. Not every row has a clone size; where given, it reads once, few, many or a size class.

clone size: -; D gene: TRBD2; V gene: TRBV6-5; J gene: TRBJ2-1; CDR3 DNA: TGTGCCAGCAGTTCCGGGACTAGCGGGAACTACAATGAGCAGTTCTTC; CDR3 protein: CASSSGTSGNYNEQFF
clone size: many; D gene: TRBD1; V gene: TRBV16; J gene: TRBJ1-5; CDR3 DNA: TGTGCCAGCAGCCAGGGGACAGGCGGCAATCAGCCCCAGCATTTT; CDR3 protein: CASSQGTGGNQPQHF
clone size: -; D gene: -; V gene: TRBV4-2; J gene: TRBJ1-2; CDR3 DNA: TGTGCCAGCAGCCGCCGAGGAGGCGGGCGGGGCTTTCGGGGCTACACCTTC; CDR3 protein: CASSRRGGGRGFRGYTF
clone size: -; D gene: TRBD2; V gene: TRBV5-6; J gene: TRBJ2-1; CDR3 DNA: TGTGCCAGCAGCTTGGCTAGCGGGAATGAGCAGTTCTTC; CDR3 protein: CASSLASGNEQFF
clone size: few; D gene: TRBD1; V gene: TRBV27; J gene: TRBJ2-7; CDR3 DNA: TGTGCCAGCAGCCCCCGCGACAGGGGGTATTACGAGCAGTACTTC; CDR3 protein: CASSPRDRGYYEQYF
clone size: -; D gene: -; V gene: TRBV4-3; J gene: TRBJ2-2; CDR3 DNA: TGCGCCAGCAGCCAAGATTACGGGGCCGGGGAGCTGTTTTTT; CDR3 protein: CASSQDYGAGELFF
clone size: -; D gene: TRBD2; V gene: TRBV5-1; J gene: TRBJ2-3; CDR3 DNA: TGCGCCAGCAGCACTACTAGCGGGAGCTCCGATACGCAGTATTTT; CDR3 protein: CASSTTSGSSDTQYF
clone size: -; D gene: -; V gene: TRBV2; J gene: TRBJ2-1; CDR3 DNA: TGTGCCAGCAGTACAGGATATGAGCAGTTCTTC; CDR3 protein: CASSTGYEQFF
clone size: few; D gene: TRBD1; V gene: TRBV5-1; J gene: TRBJ1-1; CDR3 DNA: TGCGCCAGCAGTCGGGACAGGGCGAACACTGAAGCTTTCTTT; CDR3 protein: CASSRDRANTEAFF
clone size: -; D gene: -; V gene: TRBV29-1; J gene: TRBJ2-7; CDR3 DNA: TGCAGCGTTGTATTGGGGGGCTACGAGCAGTACTTC; CDR3 protein: CSVVLGGYEQYF
clone size: -; D gene: TRBD1; V gene: TRBV11-3; J gene: TRBJ1-1; CDR3 DNA: TGTGCCAGCAGCGGGGGACAGGGCATGAACACTGAAGCTTTCTTT; CDR3 protein: CASSGGQGMNTEAFF
clone size: -; D gene: TRBD1; V gene: TRBV13; J gene: TRBJ1-1; CDR3 DNA: TGTGCCAGCAGCTCGGGGACAGGGAGGACTGAAGCTTTCTTT; CDR3 protein: CASSSGTGRTEAFF
clone size: -; D gene: TRBD1; V gene: TRBV28; J gene: TRBJ1-5; CDR3 DNA: TGTGCCAGCAGCTGGGACAGCCAGCCCCAGCATTTT; CDR3 protein: CASSWDSQPQHF
clone size: -; D gene: TRBD2; V gene: TRBV5-4; J gene: TRBJ2-1; CDR3 DNA: TGTGCCAGCAGCGTAAGCGGGACCCCATGGGATGAGCAGTTCTTC; CDR3 protein: CASSVSGTPWDEQFF
clone size: -; D gene: -; V gene: TRBV27; J gene: TRBJ2-1; CDR3 DNA: TGTGCCAGCAGTTTATCGGGCACCCGCTCCTACAATGAGCAGTTCTTC; CDR3 protein: CASSLSGTRSYNEQFF
clone size: -; D gene: -; V gene: TRBV11-2; J gene: TRBJ1-1; CDR3 DNA: TGTGCCAGCAGCTCCGGACAGTTCTCCTCCACTGAAGCTTTCTTT; CDR3 protein: CASSSGQFSSTEAFF
clone size: -; D gene: TRBD1; V gene: TRBV5-1; J gene: TRBJ2-2; CDR3 DNA: TGCGCCAGCAGCCAGAAGGGACAGGGGTCTCTCGGGGAGCTGTTTTTT; CDR3 protein: CASSQKGQGSLGELFF
clone size: -; D gene: TRBD2; V gene: TRBV29-1; J gene: TRBJ2-3; CDR3 DNA: TGCAGCGTCCCTTCCATAGCGGGAGGAACAGATACGCAGTATTTT; CDR3 protein: CSVPSIAGGTDTQYF
clone size: -; D gene: TRBD1; V gene: TRBV7-8; J gene: TRBJ1-6; CDR3 DNA: TGTGCCAGCAGCCCCGGACAGGGATTTGAAGATTCACCCCTCCACTTT; CDR3 protein: CASSPGQGFEDSPLHF
clone size: -; D gene: -; V gene: TRBV9; J gene: TRBJ1-1; CDR3 DNA: TGTGCCAGCAGCGTAAGCGGGGCAGCCCCCATGAACACTGAAGCTTTCTTT; CDR3 protein: CASSVSGAAPMNTEAFF
clone size: -; D gene: -; V gene: TRBV19; J gene: TRBJ1-1; CDR3 DNA: TGTGCCAGTAGTATGGGGCGGATGAACACTGAAGCTTTCTTT; CDR3 protein: CASSMGRMNTEAFF
clone size: -; D gene: -; V gene: TRBV9; J gene: TRBJ2-5; CDR3 DNA: TGTGCCAGCAGCGTAGATGCTCGGGGAGAGACCCAGTACTTC; CDR3 protein: CASSVDARGETQYF
clone size: -; D gene: -; V gene: TRBV28; J gene: TRBJ1-6; CDR3 DNA: TGTGCCAGCAGCGAGGCGATCTCCTATAATTCACCCCTCCACTTT; CDR3 protein: CASSEAISYNSPLHF
clone size: few; D gene: -; V gene: TRBV4-2; J gene: TRBJ1-1; CDR3 DNA: TGTGCCAGCAGCCAAGATCCTCGAGCAGCTTTCTTT; CDR3 protein: CASSQDPRAAFF
clone size: -; D gene: TRBD2; V gene: TRBV27; J gene: TRBJ2-2; CDR3 DNA: TGTGCCAGCAGTTTATTGGGGACTAGCGGATTGAACACCGGGGAGCTGTTTTTT; CDR3 protein: CASSLLGTSGLNTGELFF
clone size: -; D gene: TRBD2; V gene: TRBV14; J gene: TRBJ2-7; CDR3 DNA: TGTGCCAGCAGCCTGACTAGCGGCCTGCGCCAGTACTTC; CDR3 protein: CASSLTSGLRQYF
clone size: -; D gene: TRBD2; V gene: TRBV27; J gene: TRBJ2-7; CDR3 DNA: TGTGCCAGCAGTCCATACTTAGGGACTAGCGGGAGGAACTACGAGCAGTACTTC; CDR3 protein: CASSPYLGTSGRNYEQYF
clone size: -; D gene: TRBD1; V gene: TRBV28; J gene: TRBJ2-7; CDR3 DNA: TGTGCCAGCAGCGCAGTTCAGGAAACAGGGGGCCACGAGCAGTACTTC; CDR3 protein: CASSAVQETGGHEQYF
clone size: few; D gene: TRBD2; V gene: TRBV14; J gene: TRBJ2-3; CDR3 DNA: TGTGCCAGCAGCGAAGTAGCGGGAGGCACAGATACGCAGTATTTT; CDR3 protein: CASSEVAGGTDTQYF
clone size: -; D gene: -; V gene: TRBV27; J gene: TRBJ1-1; CDR3 DNA: TGTGCCAGCAGTCCGTGGACAGAGAACACTGAAGCTTTCTTT; CDR3 protein: CASSPWTENTEAFF
clone size: -; D gene: TRBD1; V gene: TRBV6-5; J gene: TRBJ2-7; CDR3 DNA: TGTGCCAGCAGTTACTATACAGGGGGCTACGAGCAGTACTTC; CDR3 protein: CASSYYTGGYEQYF
clone size: -; D gene: TRBD2; V gene: TRBV6-6; J gene: TRBJ2-7; CDR3 DNA: TGTGCCAGCAGCAATAGGCCTAGCGGGAGCTCCTACGAGCAGTACTTC; CDR3 protein: CASSNRPSGSSYEQYF
clone size: -; D gene: TRBD1; V gene: TRBV25-1; J gene: TRBJ1-6; CDR3 DNA: TGTGCCAGCAGTGAATGGGGGGACAGTAATAATTCACCCCTCCACTTT; CDR3 protein: CASSEWGDSNNSPLHF
clone size: -; D gene: TRBD1; V gene: TRBV6-5; J gene: TRBJ1-1; CDR3 DNA: TGTGCCAGCAGTTCACCGGGACAGGGGGTAGCTTTCTTT; CDR3 protein: CASSSPGQGVAFF
clone size: -; D gene: TRBD1; V gene: TRBV27; J gene: TRBJ1-6; CDR3 DNA: TGTGCCAGCAGTTTGGGACAGGCGGGGAATTCACCCCTCCACTTT; CDR3 protein: CASSLGQAGNSPLHF
clone size: -; D gene: TRBD1; V gene: TRBV27; J gene: TRBJ2-5; CDR3 DNA: TGTGCCAGCAAAGGGACAGGGAGGGTAGAGACCCAGTACTTC; CDR3 protein: CASKGTGRVETQYF
clone size: -; D gene: TRBD2; V gene: TRBV30; J gene: TRBJ2-1; CDR3 DNA: TGTGCCTGGACTAGCGGGAGTTTGAGCAATGAGCAGTTCTTC; CDR3 protein: CAWTSGSLSNEQFF
clone size: -; D gene: -; V gene: TRBV28; J gene: TRBJ1-1; CDR3 DNA: TGTGCCAGCAGTTTTCGGGACTGGAATACAAACACTGAAGCTTTCTTT; CDR3 protein: CASSFRDWNTNTEAFF
clone size: -; D gene: -; V gene: TRBV9; J gene: TRBJ1-1; CDR3 DNA: TGTGCCAGCAGCGTAGCGGGAGAGAACACTGAAGCTTTCTTT; CDR3 protein: CASSVAGENTEAFF
clone size: -; D gene: -; V gene: TRBV12-2; J gene: TRBJ2-7; CDR3 DNA: TGTGCAAGTCGCTTAGCCCCCGGGACAGCTAGCTCCTACGAGCAGTACTTC; CDR3 protein: CASRLAPGTASSYEQYF